This T cell receptor (beta chain) is drawn from a study of blood T cells in healthy people across ages. Study-wide results and limits: From one million sequenced T cells, diversity estimates were lower bounds. Long-lived donors had more naive CD4+ cells and higher diversity than aged donors.

This clonotype appeared many times. Its target is not known. With a J-beta primer mix and a sample-barcoded 5' primer, a second PCR ran roughly 6 to 11 cycles. TCRdb passed the 5' RACE reads through MiXCR, listing each CDR3 protein once. Among around 820,000 distinct CDR3 sequences listed, 25% were seen once. These same records also appear under a second study, on T cells of mothers and their children.

The sequenced sample consisted of blood. This sequence was found in a boy between 5 and 17 years old in good health.

This CDR3 reads CASSRGATNEKLFF. CDR3 nucleotides: TGTGCCAGCAGCCGGGGTGCAACTAATGAAAAACTGTTTTTT. The chain uses TRBV7-2 and TRBJ1-4; no reliable D call. V was pared by 5 bases and J by 0 bases, with 7 bases between. Germline CDR1 reads SGHTA; CDR2 reads FQGNSA. CDR3 length equals 14 residues.